This record covers a single T cell receptor beta chain. The sample belongs to a study of T cell repertoires in cytomegalovirus infection. Across the study: Matching HLA type and CMV infection were both indicated by public TCR beta signatures.

TCRdb reanalysed the reads using MiXCR and keeps one entry per CDR3 protein. This sample has about 230,000 distinct CDR3 sequences; approximately 22% occur once, and the top ten carry about 20%. The germline V and J ends were trimmed by 2 bases and 0 bases, with 14 bases remaining between them. The length of the CDR3 is 16 residues. Germline values: CDR1 MNHEY, CDR2 SMNVEV (reference sequence). Sequenced input: CD8+ T cells from PBMCs. The sequence came from a human donor in good health (CMV status not recorded). Some clones in this sample may be carry-over from other donors' samples. The V gene is TRBV27, the J gene TRBJ2-7; TRBD2 is a possible D gene (5 bases). CDR3 amino acids: CASSLRLAPFSYEQYF. Written as DNA, the CDR3 is TGTGCCAGCAGTTTAAGGTTAGCGCCCTTCTCCTACGAGCAGTACTTC.